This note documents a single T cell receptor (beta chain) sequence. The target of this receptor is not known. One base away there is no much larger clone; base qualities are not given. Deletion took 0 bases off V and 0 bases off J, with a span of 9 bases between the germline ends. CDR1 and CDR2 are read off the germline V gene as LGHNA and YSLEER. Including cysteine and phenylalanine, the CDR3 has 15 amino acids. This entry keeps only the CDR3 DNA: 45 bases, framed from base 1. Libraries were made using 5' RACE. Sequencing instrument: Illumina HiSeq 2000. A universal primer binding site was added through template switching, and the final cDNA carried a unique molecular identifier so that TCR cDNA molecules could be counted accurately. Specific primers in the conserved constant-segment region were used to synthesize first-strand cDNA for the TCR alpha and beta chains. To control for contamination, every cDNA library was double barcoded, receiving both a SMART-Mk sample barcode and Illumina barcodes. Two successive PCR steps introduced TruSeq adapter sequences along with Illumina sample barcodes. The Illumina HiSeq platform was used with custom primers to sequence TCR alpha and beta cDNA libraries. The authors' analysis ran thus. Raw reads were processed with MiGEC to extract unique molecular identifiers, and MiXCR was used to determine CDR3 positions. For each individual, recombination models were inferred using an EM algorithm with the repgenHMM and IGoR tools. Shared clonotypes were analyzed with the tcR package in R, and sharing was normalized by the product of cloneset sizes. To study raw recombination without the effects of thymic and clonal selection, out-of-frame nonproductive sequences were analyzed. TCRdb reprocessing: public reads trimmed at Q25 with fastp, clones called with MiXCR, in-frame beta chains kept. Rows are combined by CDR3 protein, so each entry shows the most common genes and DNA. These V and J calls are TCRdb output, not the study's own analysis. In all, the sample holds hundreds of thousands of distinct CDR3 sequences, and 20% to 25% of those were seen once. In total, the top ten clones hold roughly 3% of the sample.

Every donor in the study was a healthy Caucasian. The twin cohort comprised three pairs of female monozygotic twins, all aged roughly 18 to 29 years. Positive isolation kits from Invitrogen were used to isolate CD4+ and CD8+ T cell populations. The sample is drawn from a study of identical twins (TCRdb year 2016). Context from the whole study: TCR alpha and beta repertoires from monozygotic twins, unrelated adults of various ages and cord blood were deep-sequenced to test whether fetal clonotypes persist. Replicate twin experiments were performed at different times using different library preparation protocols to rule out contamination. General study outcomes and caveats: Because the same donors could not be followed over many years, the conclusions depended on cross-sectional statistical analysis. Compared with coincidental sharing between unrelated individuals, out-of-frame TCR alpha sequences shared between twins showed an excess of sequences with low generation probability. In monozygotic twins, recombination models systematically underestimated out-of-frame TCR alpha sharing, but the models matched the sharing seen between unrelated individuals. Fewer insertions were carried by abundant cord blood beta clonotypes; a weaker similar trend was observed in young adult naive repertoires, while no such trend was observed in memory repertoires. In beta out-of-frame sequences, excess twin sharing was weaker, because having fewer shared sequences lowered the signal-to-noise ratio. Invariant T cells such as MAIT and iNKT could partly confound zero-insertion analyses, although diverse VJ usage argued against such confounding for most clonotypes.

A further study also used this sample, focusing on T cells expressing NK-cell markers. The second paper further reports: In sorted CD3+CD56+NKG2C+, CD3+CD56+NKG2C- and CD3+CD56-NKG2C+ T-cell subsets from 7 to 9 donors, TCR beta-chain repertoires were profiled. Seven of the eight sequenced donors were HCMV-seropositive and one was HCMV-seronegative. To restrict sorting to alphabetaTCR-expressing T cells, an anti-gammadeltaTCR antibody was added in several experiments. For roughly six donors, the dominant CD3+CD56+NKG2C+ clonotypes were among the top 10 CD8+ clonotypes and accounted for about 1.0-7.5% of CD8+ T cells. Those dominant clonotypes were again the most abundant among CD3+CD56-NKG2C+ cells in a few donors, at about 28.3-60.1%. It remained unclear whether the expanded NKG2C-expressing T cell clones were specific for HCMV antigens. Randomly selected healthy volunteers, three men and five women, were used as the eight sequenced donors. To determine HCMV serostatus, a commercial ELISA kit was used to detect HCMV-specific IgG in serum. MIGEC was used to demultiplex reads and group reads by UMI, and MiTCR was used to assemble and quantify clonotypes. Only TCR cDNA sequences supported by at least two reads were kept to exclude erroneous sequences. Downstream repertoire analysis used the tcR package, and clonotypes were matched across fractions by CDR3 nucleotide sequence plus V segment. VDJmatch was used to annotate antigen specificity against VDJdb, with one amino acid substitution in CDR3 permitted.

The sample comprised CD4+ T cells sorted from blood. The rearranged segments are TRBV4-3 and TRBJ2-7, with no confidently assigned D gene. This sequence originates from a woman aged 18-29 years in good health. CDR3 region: CASSQDAADSYEQYF. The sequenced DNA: TGCGCCAGCAGCCAAGATGCGGCAGACTCCTACGAGCAGTACTTC.